This T cell receptor (beta chain) was identified during a study of cytomegalovirus exposure and HLA in healthy donors (dated 2017 in TCRdb). Describing the broader study: An earlier analysis of roughly 610 of the donors reported 250 to 350 Gb of sequence data and around 110 million unique TCR beta sequences obtained from around 190 million T cells. An early release covering over 500 HLA-typed donors comprised approximately 300 gigabases of sequencing data and tens of millions of unique TCR sequences. The genetic ancestry cluster associated with self-reported Caucasian donors included 81% of the approximately 400 genotyped donors. The aim of the study was to test whether cataloging public T cell receptors could identify signatures of past pathogen exposure. The study profiled the T cell repertoires of under 850 subjects by immunosequencing and related them to cytomegalovirus serostatus. Along with the approximately 620-subject first cohort, a separate validation cohort of over a hundred different subjects was used. To predict cytomegalovirus infection status, the study brought together high-throughput TCR immunosequencing, statistical association of individual TCRs with disease status, and machine learning. To study patterns of TCR occurrence, a later analysis re-analyzed previously published TCR beta repertoires from just over 650 donors and added high-resolution HLA genotyping. Rather than drawing on any new phenotypic data, the later analysis identified candidate immune exposures from TCR beta sequences and the way those sequences occurred across donors. An earlier analysis of a few hundred of the donors applied high-throughput TCR beta sequencing to assess whether each TCR beta V gene segment acted as functional or pseudogenic. Donor age, sex, ethnicity and CMV serostatus were compiled together with the repertoire data. In a later genetic analysis, genome-wide SNP genotypes for about 55% of the roughly 670 donors were used, and that subset was treated as a discovery cohort. Every repertoire in the discovery cohort had been generated on one and the same sequencing platform. Class I and class II HLA loci were covered by the typing at four-digit resolution. Typing coverage differed by locus: A, B, C, DRB1 and DQB1 were typed in about 620-630 donors, DQA1 in about 500, DPA1 in some 570, and DPB1 in approximately 450. Roughly five DR-DQ haplotypes were handled as single units for association and clustering because linkage in the cohort was strong. On average, roughly 200,000 unique TCR beta nucleotide sequences were sequenced per donor among 398 genotyped donors of the cohort, with roughly 20% of those sequences being non-productive. Broad study findings and their caveats: When HLA alleles, especially DR and DQ, strongly co-occurred, TCR associations were difficult to assign to individual alleles. For the cohort, immune exposure information was limited to CMV serostatus. Broadly in line with IMGT annotations, most TCR beta V segments showed up in productive rearrangements about 90% or about 30% of the time in an earlier analysis of 450 to 600 of the donors. A further reported finding was that TCR beta sequences accurately predicted the HLA-A and HLA-B alleles for most subjects in the first cohort. In the study, around 150 TCR beta chains were listed as associated with cytomegalovirus. A few of the identified cytomegalovirus-associated TCR beta chains were confirmed in vitro to be specific for cytomegalovirus antigens. A later analysis found that HLA-associated TCR beta chains were more clonally expanded and had lower generation probabilities than equally common non-associated chains. The cohort was sequenced for TCR beta chains only, and without alpha or paired-chain data the features that could be detected were limited. In a later analysis, around 17,000 TCR beta sequences were associated with specific HLA alleles at a false discovery rate of 0.05. Across donors, most TCR sequences were observed very rarely, whereas some public TCRs were present in many individuals. According to the authors, the approach could potentially be generalized to other disease states and immunological phenotypes. A later analysis reported that several top co-occurrence clusters appeared linked to parvovirus B19, influenza, CMV and Epstein-Barr virus. According to a later analysis, most CMV-associated TCR beta chains appeared to be HLA-restricted, and the HLA associations seemed to be driven largely by CMV exposure. Cytomegalovirus status was reported to be diagnosed by the classifier with high specificity and sensitivity in both the original and validation cohorts. Some IMGT-functional V segments, including TRBV6-2 and TRBV6-3, could not be distinguished by the 87-base-pair reads and were therefore excluded. V-gene and J-gene trimming of TCR beta chains was associated with a missense DCLRE1C variant in a later genetic analysis, and the association was replicated in an independent cohort. A later analysis found that TCR association rates varied across HLA loci, with DRB1 alleles showing the most associated TCRs and HLA-C alleles the fewest. The earlier analysis of around 600 of the donors excluded roughly 16 rarely observed V segments, including chromosome 9 orphons, because counts were too low. HLA typing was unavailable for some donors at each locus, so association tests used only the typed subset. The presence/absence analyses assumed that sequencing depth was roughly uniform across donors, and that assumption may not be true. According to a later genetic analysis, donors in an Asian-associated ancestry cluster had fewer N-insertions in productive TCRs than the approximately 610-donor mean. The sequencing pipeline was judged likely to have produced a cluster of highly shared sequence variants as a technical artifact. Linkage disequilibrium might explain the correlated functional status among segregating V segments, but an unknown experimental factor could not be ruled out.

Via the germline V gene, CDR1 is SGDLS and CDR2 YYNGEE. V is pruned by 7 bases and J by 1 base, leaving 7 bases of the junction without a gene match. The CDR3 has 15 amino acids, counting the end cysteine and phenylalanine. Only CDR3 DNA remains: 45 bases, in frame from the first base. Library generation was performed with the immunoSEQ multiplex PCR assay. For the multiplex PCR, a mixture combining 60 forward primers for TCR Vbeta segments and 13 reverse primers for TCR Jbeta segments was used. The CDR3 region of rearranged TCR beta genes was amplified from genomic DNA by a multiplex PCR assay. On the Illumina HiSeq System, the amplified TCR beta libraries were sequenced as 87-base-pair reads. As for the original processing: In a later analysis, tens of millions of unique TCR beta chains were counted across the approximately 670 repertoires, and roughly 11 million of these chains were shared by at least two donors. To remove PCR and sequencing errors, raw reads were error-corrected and collapsed into unique sequences using a nearest-neighbor algorithm that merged closely related sequences. V, D and J gene segments were assigned by aligning CDR3 sequences to IMGT reference sequences. For a sequence to be retained, a match of at least six nucleotides was required to both a V gene segment and a J gene segment. A rearrangement was called productive if the CDR3 had no stop codons and remained in frame with V and J, and every other rearrangement was called non-productive. CDR3 was defined by IMGT convention, running from the second conserved V-encoded cysteine to the conserved J-encoded phenylalanine. The earlier analysis of 587 of the donors excluded sequences that lacked an unambiguous match to a single V gene segment. An earlier analysis of fewer than 650 of the donors classified V segments as functional when productive rearrangements were above 56.7% and as segregating when the standard deviation between donors was above 5%. To diagnose cytomegalovirus status from the catalog of TCR beta chain sequences, a statistical classification framework was built. V and J gene assignment, in a later analysis, came from comparing TCR nucleotide sequences with IMGT/GENE-DB human TR gene sequences. A later analysis assigned CDR3 sequences and most-parsimonious VDJ recombination scenarios with the TCRdist pipeline. A later analysis defined each TCR beta chain by its CDR3 amino acid sequence plus V-gene family, and excluded reads lacking a unique V-gene family. As a way to deal with suspected cross-contamination and a sequencing artifact, a later analysis dropped nearly 600 nucleotide sequences that were highly shared and had low generation probability. A later analysis calculated a clonal expansion index for each public chain from normalized within-repertoire ranks of inferred template counts. A later analysis computed generation probabilities with a VDJ recombination model fitted to out-of-frame rearrangements, and checked the results against IGoR. In a later analysis, hypergeometric tests were used to score TCR-TCR, TCR-HLA and TCR-CMV co-occurrence, with a repertoire-size bias correction applied to TCR pairs. False discovery rates were estimated in a later analysis by permuting HLA or CMV assignments 20 times. A later analysis grouped co-occurring TCRs with DBSCAN, adding TCRdist sequence similarity when clustering within HLA-allele-positive subsets. Repertoires with fewer than 30,000 or more than 120,000 public chains, plus five repertoires with anomalous nucleotide sharing, were excluded from co-occurrence clustering. This immuneACCESS table, as held by TCRdb, lists in-frame sequences with V and J called but not all clones. Of the missing ones, under half trace to an unresolved V gene in checked studies; the others have no known cause. For V, J and clone size, that table is used; D and trimming come from the DNA. Across this sample there are over 200,000 clones, with about 77% seen only once. 1.5% to 2% of the sample lies in the top ten.

The cohort comprised some 730 healthy bone marrow donors. All cohort members were sampled while nominally healthy, although unrecorded immune exposures were likely present. The donor was CMV seronegative and was included in the group of 352 seronegative cohort members. A peripheral blood sample was collected from each donor, and TCR beta sequencing was performed on peripheral blood mononuclear cells. Genomic DNA extraction from the blood cell samples was performed with the Qiagen DNeasy Blood Extraction Kit. Regarding this clone: Its specific antigen is unknown. Base qualities are not recorded, but no much larger clone differs from it by a single base.

Sequencing used PBMCs. This sequence uses TRBV9 and TRBJ2-2, with TRBD1 identical over 7 junction bases. This receptor was taken from a woman aged 25 to 39 in good health and CMV-seronegative. The CDR3 reads CASSKGAENTGELFF. The bases read TGTGCCAGCTCAAAGGGGGCAGAGAACACCGGGGAGCTGTTTTTT.